This TCR beta chain was captured by sequencing in a study of T cell repertoires in cytomegalovirus infection. About the study: Newly reported HLA-C-restricted and thoroughly characterized HLA-B-restricted CMV epitopes were employed. It can be stated that public TCR beta signatures indicated CMV infection as well as a matching HLA type.

The CDR3 runs to 16 residues. V lost 5 bases, J lost 0 bases, and 7 bases stayed unmatched. Per germline, CDR1 DFQATT and CDR2 SNEGSKA (reference sequence). Study observations and caveats: Frequencies of public TCR beta families were cumulated, and this identified carriers of CMV plus the relevant HLA. HLA-C-restricted CMV-specific TCR beta clonotypes were dominant in the ex vivo response.

TCRdb itself ran the reads through MiXCR, one entry per CDR3 protein. The sample lists approximately 470,000 distinct CDR3 sequences, about 42% occurring once. With respect to this clonotype: Its matching antigen is unknown.

The chain recombines TRBV20-1 with TRBJ2-2; TRBD2 agrees at 9 bases. The specimen comprised cultured PBMCs, sampled from culture after CMV antigen stimulation. The receptor was derived from a human donor in good health (CMV status not recorded). Some clones in this sample may be carry-over from other donors' samples. Here the CDR3 reads CSAPQTSGTNTGELFF. The CDR3 region has the DNA TGCAGTGCTCCCCAGACTAGCGGTACGAACACCGGGGAGCTGTTTTTT.